This TCR beta chain was identified during a study of OX40 agonist ivuxolimab in advanced cancers. Study context: Ivuxolimab is an agonistic anti-OX40 (CD134) antibody, and patients were treated with it. Patients achieving partial responses numbered three: one hepatocellular carcinoma case and two cutaneous melanoma cases. Findings of the study overall: Blood T cells, both CD4+ and CD8+, expanded clonally by week 6 at 0.1 to 3.0 mg/kg.

Blood draws occurred at baseline, cycle 4 day 1, and cycle 7 day 1. A note on this clone: Its antigen remains unknown.

Measured with immunoSEQ multiplex PCR; TCRdb has only the in-frame clones, and not every one. The sample contains about 45,000 clones, roughly 90% of which appear only once. Deletions cut 6 bases from V and 6 bases from J, with 20 bases between. The CDR3 consists of 16 residues. CDR1 and CDR2 from the germline V gene are SNHLY and FYNNEI. The genes are TRBV2 and TRBJ2-2; either TRBD1 or TRBD2 may fit D (6 bases each). Sequencing used CD4+ or CD8+ T cells sorted from blood, obtained in a trial of the OX40 agonist ivuxolimab. This clonotype was obtained from an adult with an advanced solid tumor such as melanoma, head and neck, liver or kidney cancer. The CDR3 coding sequence is TGTGCCAGCAGGGATGGGGGGCAGTTCTATCCCGGGGAGCTGTTTTTT. Its translation: CASRDGGQFYPGELFF.